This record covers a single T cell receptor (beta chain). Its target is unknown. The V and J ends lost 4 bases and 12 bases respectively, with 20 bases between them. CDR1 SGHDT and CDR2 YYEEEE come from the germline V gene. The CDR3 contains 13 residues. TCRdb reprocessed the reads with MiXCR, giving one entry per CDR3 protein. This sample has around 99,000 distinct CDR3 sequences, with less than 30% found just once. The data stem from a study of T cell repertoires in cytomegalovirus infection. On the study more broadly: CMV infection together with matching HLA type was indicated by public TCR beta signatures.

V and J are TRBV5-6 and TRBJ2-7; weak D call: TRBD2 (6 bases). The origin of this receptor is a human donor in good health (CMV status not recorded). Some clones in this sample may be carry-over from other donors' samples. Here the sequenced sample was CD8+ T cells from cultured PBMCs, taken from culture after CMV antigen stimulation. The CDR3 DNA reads TGTGCCAGCAGCCCTGCCGGGAGCTCGCGGGGGTACTTC. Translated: CASSPAGSSRGYF.